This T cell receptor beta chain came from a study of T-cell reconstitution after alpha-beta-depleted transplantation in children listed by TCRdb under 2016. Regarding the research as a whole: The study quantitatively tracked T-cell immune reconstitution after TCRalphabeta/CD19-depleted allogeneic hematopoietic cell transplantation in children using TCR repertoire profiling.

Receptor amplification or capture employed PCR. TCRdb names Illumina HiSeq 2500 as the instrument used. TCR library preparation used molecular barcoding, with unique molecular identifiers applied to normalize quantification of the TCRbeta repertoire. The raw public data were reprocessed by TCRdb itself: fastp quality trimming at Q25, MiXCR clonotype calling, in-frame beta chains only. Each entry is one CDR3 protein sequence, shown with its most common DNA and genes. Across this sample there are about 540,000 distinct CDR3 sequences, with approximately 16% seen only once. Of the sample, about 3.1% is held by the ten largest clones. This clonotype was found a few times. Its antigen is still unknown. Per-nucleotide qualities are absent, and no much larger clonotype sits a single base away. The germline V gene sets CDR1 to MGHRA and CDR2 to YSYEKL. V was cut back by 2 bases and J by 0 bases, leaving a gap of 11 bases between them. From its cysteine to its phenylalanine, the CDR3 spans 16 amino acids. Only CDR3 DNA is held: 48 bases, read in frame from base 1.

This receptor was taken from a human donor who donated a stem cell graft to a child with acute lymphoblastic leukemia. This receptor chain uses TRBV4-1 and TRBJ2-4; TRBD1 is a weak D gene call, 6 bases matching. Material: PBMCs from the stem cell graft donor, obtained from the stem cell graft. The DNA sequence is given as TGCGCCAGCAGCCAACCGGACAGTCTAGCCAAAAACATTCAGTACTTC. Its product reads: CASSQPDSLAKNIQYF.